This T cell receptor beta chain originates from a study of Tregs in tolerant kidney transplant recipients. Trimming took 6 bases from V and 2 from J; bases not matched to a gene: 9. The germline V gene encodes CDR1 LNHNV and CDR2 YYDKDF (reference sequence). CDR3 length: 16 residues. TCRdb's copy holds only in-frame clones and misses some; the assay was immunoSEQ multiplex PCR. The repertoire consists of some 250,000 clones, with around 82% occurring once and the leading ten covering about 0.64%. The V gene is TRBV15, the J gene TRBJ2-3, with TRBD2 matching 9 bases. The sample consisted of CD4+ T cells from blood. The clonotype was recovered from a human donor in good health. The CDR3 loop is CATRDPLAGITDTQYF. For the CDR3, the DNA is TGTGCCACCAGAGATCCTCTAGCGGGGATCACAGATACGCAGTATTTT.